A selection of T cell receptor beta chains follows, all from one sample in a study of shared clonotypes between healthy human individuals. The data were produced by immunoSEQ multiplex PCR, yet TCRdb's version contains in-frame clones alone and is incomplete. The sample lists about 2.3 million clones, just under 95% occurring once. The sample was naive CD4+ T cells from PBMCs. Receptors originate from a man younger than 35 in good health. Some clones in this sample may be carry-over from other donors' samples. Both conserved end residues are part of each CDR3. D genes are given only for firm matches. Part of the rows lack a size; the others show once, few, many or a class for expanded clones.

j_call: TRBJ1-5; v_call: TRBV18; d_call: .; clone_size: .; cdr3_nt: TGTGCCAGCTCACCCAAGCAGGTGGGGAATCAGCCCCAGCATTTT; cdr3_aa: CASSPKQVGNQPQHF
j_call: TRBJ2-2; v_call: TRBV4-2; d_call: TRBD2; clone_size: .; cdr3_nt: TGTGCCAGCAGCCAAGAGGGCGGGACTAGAGTCGCCGGGGAGCTGTTTTTT; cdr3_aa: CASSQEGGTRVAGELFF
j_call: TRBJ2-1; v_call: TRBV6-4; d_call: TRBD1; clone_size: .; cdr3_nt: TGTGCCAGCAGGCGGGACAGGGTTTCGGATGAGCAGTTCTTC; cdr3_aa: CASRRDRVSDEQFF
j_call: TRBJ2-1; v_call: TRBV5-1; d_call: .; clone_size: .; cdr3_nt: TGCGCCAGCAGCTTCGGGACCGACAGGAGCTCCTACAATGAGCAGTTCTTC; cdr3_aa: CASSFGTDRSSYNEQFF
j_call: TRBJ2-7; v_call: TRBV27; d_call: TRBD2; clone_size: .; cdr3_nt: TGTGCCAGCAGTTCCCAAACTAGCGGGAGGCGCGAGCAGTACTTC; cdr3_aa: CASSSQTSGRREQYF
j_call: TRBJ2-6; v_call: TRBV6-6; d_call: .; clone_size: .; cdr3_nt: TGTGCCAGCAGCAGGGACGTCCCTGGGGCCAACGTCCTGACTTTC; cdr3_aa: CASSRDVPGANVLTF
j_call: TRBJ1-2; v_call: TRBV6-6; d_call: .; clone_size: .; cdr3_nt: TGTGCCAGCAGTGCCCCCGGGAAATACTATGGCTACACCTTC; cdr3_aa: CASSAPGKYYGYTF
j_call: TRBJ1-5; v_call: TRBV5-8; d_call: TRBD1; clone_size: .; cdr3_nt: TGTGCCACCAGGGACAGGGCAGGCCAGCCCCAGCATTTT; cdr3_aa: CATRDRAGQPQHF
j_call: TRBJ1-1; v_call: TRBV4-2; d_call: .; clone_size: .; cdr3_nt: TGTGCCAGCAGCCTGTGGACAGCGAACACTGAAGCTTTCTTT; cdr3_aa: CASSLWTANTEAFF
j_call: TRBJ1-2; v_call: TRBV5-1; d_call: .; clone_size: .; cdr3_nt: TGCGCCAGCAGCTTGGGGGACAACCCTAACTATGGCTACACCTTC; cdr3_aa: CASSLGDNPNYGYTF
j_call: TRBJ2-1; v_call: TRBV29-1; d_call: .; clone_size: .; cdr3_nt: TGCACCGGACTTCTCTACAATGAGCAGTTCTTC; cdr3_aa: CTGLLYNEQFF
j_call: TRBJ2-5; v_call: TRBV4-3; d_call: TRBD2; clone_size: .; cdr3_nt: TGCGCCAGCAGCCAAGACCCGACTAGCGGGAGTCGAGTTTTCCAAGAGACCCAGTACTTC; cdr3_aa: CASSQDPTSGSRVFQETQYF
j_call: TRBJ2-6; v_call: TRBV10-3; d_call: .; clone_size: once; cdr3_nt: TGTGCCATCAGAACGATCGGGGCCAACGTCCTGACTTTC; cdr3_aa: CAIRTIGANVLTF
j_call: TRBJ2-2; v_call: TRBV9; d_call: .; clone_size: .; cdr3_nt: TGTGCCAGCAGCGTAGGCCGCGGAGGGATCACCGGGGAGCTGTTTTTT; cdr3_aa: CASSVGRGGITGELFF
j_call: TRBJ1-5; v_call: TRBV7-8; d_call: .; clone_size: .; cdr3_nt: TGTGCCAGCAGCTTAGTTCGCTTTGGGGCAACCAATCAGCCCCAGCATTTT; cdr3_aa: CASSLVRFGATNQPQHF
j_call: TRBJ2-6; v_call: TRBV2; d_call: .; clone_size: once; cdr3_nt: TGTGCCAGCCTTTCCGGGACTTTTTCCTCTGGGGCCAACGTCCTGACTTTC; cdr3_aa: CASLSGTFSSGANVLTF
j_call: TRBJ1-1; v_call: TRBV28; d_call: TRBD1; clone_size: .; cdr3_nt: TGTGCCAGCAGAAGGACAGGGAGACTCACTGAAGCTTTCTTT; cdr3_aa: CASRRTGRLTEAFF
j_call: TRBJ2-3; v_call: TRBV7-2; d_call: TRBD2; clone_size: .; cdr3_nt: TGTGCCAGCAGCCTCCTAGGACTAGCGGGAGTGTCAGATACGCAGTATTTT; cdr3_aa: CASSLLGLAGVSDTQYF
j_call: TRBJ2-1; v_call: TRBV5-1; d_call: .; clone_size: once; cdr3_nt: TGCGCCAGCAGCCTTTACAATGAGCAGTTCTTC; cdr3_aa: CASSLYNEQFF
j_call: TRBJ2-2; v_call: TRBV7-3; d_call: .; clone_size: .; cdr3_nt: TGTGCCAGCAGCTTAAACCGAGAAACAGCGAACACCGGGGAGCTGTTTTTT; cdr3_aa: CASSLNRETANTGELFF
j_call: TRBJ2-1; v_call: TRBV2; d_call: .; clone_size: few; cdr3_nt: TGTGCCAGCAGTGAAGAACTTTACAATGAGCAGTTCTTC; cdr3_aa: CASSEELYNEQFF
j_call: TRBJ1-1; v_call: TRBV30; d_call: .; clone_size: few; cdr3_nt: TGTGCCTGGGGTTGGGCGAACACTGAAGCTTTCTTT; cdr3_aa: CAWGWANTEAFF
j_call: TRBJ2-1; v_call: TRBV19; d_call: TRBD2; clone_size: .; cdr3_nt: TGTGCCAGTAGTGACCCCAAACTAGCGGGATCCTACAATGAGCAGTTCTTC; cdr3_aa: CASSDPKLAGSYNEQFF
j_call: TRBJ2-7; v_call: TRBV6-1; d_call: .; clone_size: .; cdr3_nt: TGTGCCTCTAGCCCGTGGGGGTCCTACGAGCAGTACTTC; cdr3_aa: CASSPWGSYEQYF
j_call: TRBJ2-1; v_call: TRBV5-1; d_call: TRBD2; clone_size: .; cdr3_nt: TGCGCCAGCAGCTGGACCCTAGCGGGAGGCCCCAATGAGCAGTTCTTC; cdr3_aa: CASSWTLAGGPNEQFF
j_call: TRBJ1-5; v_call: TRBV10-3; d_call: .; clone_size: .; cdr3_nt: TGTGCCATCAGTAGAGACGGAAGGGATAGCAATCAGCCCCAGCATTTT; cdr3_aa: CAISRDGRDSNQPQHF
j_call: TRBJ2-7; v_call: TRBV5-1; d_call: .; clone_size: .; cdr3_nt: TGCGCCAGCAGCTTGCAACAGATCGAGAGGGGCGAGCAGTACTTC; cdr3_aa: CASSLQQIERGEQYF
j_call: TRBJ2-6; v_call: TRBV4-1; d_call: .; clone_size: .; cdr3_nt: TGCGCCAGCAGCCAAGATTGGCGGTTAGCTGGGGCCAACGTCCTGACTTTC; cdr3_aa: CASSQDWRLAGANVLTF
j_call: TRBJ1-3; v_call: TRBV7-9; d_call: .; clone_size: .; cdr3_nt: TGTGCCGGGGGGCAGGGGCTTATCTCTGGAAACACCATATATTTT; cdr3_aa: CAGGQGLISGNTIYF
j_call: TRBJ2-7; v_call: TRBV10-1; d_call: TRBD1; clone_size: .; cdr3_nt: TGCGCCAGCAGCGAGGGGGCAGTTTCTACCTACGAGCAGTACTTC; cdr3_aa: CASSEGAVSTYEQYF
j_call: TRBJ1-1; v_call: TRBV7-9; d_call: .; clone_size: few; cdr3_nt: TGTGCCAGCAGCTTATCACAGGGCTACACTGAAGCTTTCTTT; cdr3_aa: CASSLSQGYTEAFF
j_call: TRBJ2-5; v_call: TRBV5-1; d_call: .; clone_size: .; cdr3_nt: TGCGCCAGCAGCTTGGGGAGTAATACCCAAGAGACCCAGTACTTC; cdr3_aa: CASSLGSNTQETQYF
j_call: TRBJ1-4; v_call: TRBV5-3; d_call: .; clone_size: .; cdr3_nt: TGTGCCAGAAGCTACCCCAGGTGTCCCAATGAAAAACTGTTTTTT; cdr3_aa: CARSYPRCPNEKLFF
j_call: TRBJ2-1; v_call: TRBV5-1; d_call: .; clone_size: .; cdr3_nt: TGCGCCAGCAGCTCGGAGGACAATGAGCAGTTCTTC; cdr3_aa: CASSSEDNEQFF
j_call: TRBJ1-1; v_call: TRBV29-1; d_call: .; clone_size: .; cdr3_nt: TGCAGCGTTCTCGGGCTTCGGGACACTGAAGCTTTCTTT; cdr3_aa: CSVLGLRDTEAFF
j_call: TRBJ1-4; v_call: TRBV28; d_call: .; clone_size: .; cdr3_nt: TGTGCCAGCAGTTCTACAGGCGCGTCAGCTAATGAAAAACTGTTTTTT; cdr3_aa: CASSSTGASANEKLFF
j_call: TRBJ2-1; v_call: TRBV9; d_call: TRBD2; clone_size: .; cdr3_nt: TGTGCCAGCAGCCGACTTAGCGGGAGGAGCTCCTACAATGAGCAGTTCTTC; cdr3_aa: CASSRLSGRSSYNEQFF
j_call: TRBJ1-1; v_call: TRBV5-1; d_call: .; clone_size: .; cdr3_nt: TGCGCCAGCAGCTTTGAAGGAAACACTGAAGCTTTCTTT; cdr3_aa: CASSFEGNTEAFF
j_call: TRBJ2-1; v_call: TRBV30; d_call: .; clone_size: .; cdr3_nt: TGTGCCTGGACTGGAGCGGCCATTTACAATGAGCAGTTCTTC; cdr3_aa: CAWTGAAIYNEQFF
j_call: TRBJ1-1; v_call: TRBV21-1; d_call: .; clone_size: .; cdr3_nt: TGTGCCAGCAGCCCTCTTTGGGGAGGAGGGGGCATCGGGACTGAAGCTTTCTTT; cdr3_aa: CASSPLWGGGGIGTEAFF
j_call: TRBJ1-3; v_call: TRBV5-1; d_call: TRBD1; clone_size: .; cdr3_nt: TGCGCCAGCACTCCCAAACCACAGGGGGAAGGAAACACCATATATTTT; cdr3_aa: CASTPKPQGEGNTIYF
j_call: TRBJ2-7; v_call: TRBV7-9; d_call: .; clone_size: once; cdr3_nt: TGTGCCAGCAGCCCCGAGGGGTCTTGGGGGTCACGCTCCTACGAGCAGTACTTC; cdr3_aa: CASSPEGSWGSRSYEQYF
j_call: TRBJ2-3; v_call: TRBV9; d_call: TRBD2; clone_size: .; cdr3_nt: TGTGCCAGCAGCGTAGGCGGGAGGGCGGTAAATACGCAGTATTTT; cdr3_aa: CASSVGGRAVNTQYF
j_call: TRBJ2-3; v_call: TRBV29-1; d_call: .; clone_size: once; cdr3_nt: TGCAGCGTGGATGGGCCCGACCACCACACAGATACGCAGTATTTT; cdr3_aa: CSVDGPDHHTDTQYF
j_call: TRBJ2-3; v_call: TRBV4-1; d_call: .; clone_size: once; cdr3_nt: TGCGCCAGCAGCGGTTCGGGACACTTCACAGATACGCAGTATTTT; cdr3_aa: CASSGSGHFTDTQYF
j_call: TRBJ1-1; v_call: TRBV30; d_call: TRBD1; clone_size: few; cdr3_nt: TGTGCCTGGACCGACAGGGATACTGAAGCTTTCTTT; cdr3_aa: CAWTDRDTEAFF
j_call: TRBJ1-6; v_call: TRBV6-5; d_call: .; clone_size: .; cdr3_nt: TGTGCCAGCAGTTACTCGGGTTCGGGGTCACCCCTCCACTTT; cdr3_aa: CASSYSGSGSPLHF
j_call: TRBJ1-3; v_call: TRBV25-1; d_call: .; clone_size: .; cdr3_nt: TGTGCCAGCAGCCCGACAGGCTCTGGAAACACCATATATTTT; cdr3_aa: CASSPTGSGNTIYF
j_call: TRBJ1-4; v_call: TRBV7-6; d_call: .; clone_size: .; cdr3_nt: TGTGCCAGCAGCTTAGCGAAGATCGATTATGAAAAACTGTTTTTT; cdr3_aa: CASSLAKIDYEKLFF
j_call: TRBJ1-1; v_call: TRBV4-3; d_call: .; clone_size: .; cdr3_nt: TGCGCCAGCAGCCAACTGCCACAGGCTGAAGCTTTCTTT; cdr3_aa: CASSQLPQAEAFF
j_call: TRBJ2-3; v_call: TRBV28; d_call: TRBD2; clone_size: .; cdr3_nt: TGTGCCAGCAGTTCCCCTAGCGGACATTTAGATACGCAGTATTTT; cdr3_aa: CASSSPSGHLDTQYF
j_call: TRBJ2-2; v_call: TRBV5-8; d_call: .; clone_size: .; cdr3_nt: TGTGCCAGCAGCCCTTCGGGGACCAGGGAGCTGTTTTTT; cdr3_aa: CASSPSGTRELFF
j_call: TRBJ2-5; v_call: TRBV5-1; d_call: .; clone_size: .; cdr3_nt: TGCGCCAGCAGCTTGATCGGAGGTTTCCAAGAGACCCAGTACTTC; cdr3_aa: CASSLIGGFQETQYF
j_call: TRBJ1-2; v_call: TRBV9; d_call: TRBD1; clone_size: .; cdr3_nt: TGTGCCAGCAGGGGGGACAGTGGGGTTAACTATGGCTACACCTTC; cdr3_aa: CASRGDSGVNYGYTF
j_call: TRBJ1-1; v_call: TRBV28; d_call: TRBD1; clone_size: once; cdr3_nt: TGTGCCAGCAGTTATACTAAACTAGGACAGGGGCTTACTGAAGCTTTCTTT; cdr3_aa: CASSYTKLGQGLTEAFF
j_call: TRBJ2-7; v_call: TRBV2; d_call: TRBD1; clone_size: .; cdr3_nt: TGTGCCAGCAGTGATCAGGGGGCTTCCTACGAGCAGTACTTC; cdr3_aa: CASSDQGASYEQYF
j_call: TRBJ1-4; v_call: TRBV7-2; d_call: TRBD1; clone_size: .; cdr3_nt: TGTGCCAGCAGTCGCGACAGGGGAAATGAAAAACTGTTTTTT; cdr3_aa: CASSRDRGNEKLFF
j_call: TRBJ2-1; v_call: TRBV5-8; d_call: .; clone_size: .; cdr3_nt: TGTGCCAGCAGCTTGCGATACCTCACCGACCGCTTCTTC; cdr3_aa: CASSLRYLTDRFF
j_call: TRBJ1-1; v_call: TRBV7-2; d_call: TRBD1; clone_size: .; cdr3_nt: TGTGCCAGCAGCTTAGTGGGGACAGCCGAGTCGGAAGCTTTCTTT; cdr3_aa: CASSLVGTAESEAFF